Below, 28 T cell receptor beta chains from the same sample are listed, as sequenced in a study of beta chain features in type 1 diabetes. Of the isolated RNA, all was reverse transcribed, and so the sequenced material was expressed TCRB transcripts. Profiled with immunoSEQ multiplex PCR; TCRdb holds only in-frame clones, not every one. The data show just over 600,000 clones, with roughly a sixth seen just once and about 0.093% held by the top ten. The sample consisted of naive CD4+ T cells from blood. The receptors shown here come from a man aged 18 to 35 in good health.

This clone occurred a few times. The chain employs TRBV18 and TRBJ1-3, with D tentatively TRBD1 (5 bases). Germline CDR1 is KGHSH and CDR2 is LQKENI. There are 17 residues in the CDR3. V was shortened by 3 bases and J by 0 bases, with 15 bases between the two germline ends. The CDR3, as DNA: TGTGCCAGCTCACCGCCGGGACGCCAGAGCTCTGGAAACACCATATATTTT. This codes for CASSPPGRQSSGNTIYF.

Only a few counts were recorded for this clone. The chain joins TRBV30 to TRBJ2-7, with 7 bases that match TRBD1. Unmatched junction bases numbered 7, after V lost 4 bases and J lost 1 base. The CDR3 sequence is 14 residues long. Germline CDR1 GTSNPN, CDR2 SVGIG (reference sequence). The CDR3 nucleotides read TGTGCCTGGAACCAAGGGGGACAGTCCTACGAGCAGTACTTC. As protein: CAWNQGGQSYEQYF.

This clone was detected only a few times. The CDR3 loop reads CASNWGQYNEQFF. CDR3 DNA: TGTGCCAGCAACTGGGGACAGTACAATGAGCAGTTCTTC. The chain links TRBV7-2 to TRBJ2-1, with TRBD1 identical over 7 bases. The CDR3 covers 13 residues. Germline V CDR1 and CDR2: SGHTA, FQGNSA. J was trimmed by 4 bases and V by 7 bases; bases with no gene match: 4.

This clone showed up just a few times. This chain links TRBV11-3 with TRBJ2-7; 10 positions agree with TRBD2. CDR3 length equals 15 residues. CDR1 and CDR2 (germline): SGHNT, YENEEA. Trimming cost V 3 bases and J 6 bases; bases outside gene matches: 8. As DNA, the CDR3 is TGTGCCAGCAGCTTCACCCTAGCGGGAGATGCCGAGCAGTACTTC. It translates to CASSFTLAGDAEQYF.

This clone was observed a handful of times. The chain recombines TRBV4-1 with TRBJ1-1; D ambiguous. Germline values: CDR1 MGHRA, CDR2 YSYEKL. The germline V and J ends were trimmed by 7 bases and 0 bases, with 6 bases remaining between them. The CDR3 has 12 amino acids. CDR3 sequence (DNA): TGCGCCAGCAAATGGGTGAACACTGAAGCTTTCTTT. It specifies CASKWVNTEAFF.

CDR3: CASSPRTFRRNTGELFF. The CDR3 DNA follows: TGCGCCAGCAGCCCTCGGACCTTCCGGCGGAACACCGGGGAGCTGTTTTTT. The gene calls are TRBV4-3 and TRBJ2-2, with D unresolved. Germline-derived CDR1 and CDR2 are LGHNA and YSLEER. V was pared by 4 bases and J by 1 base, with 16 bases between. This CDR3 spans 17 amino acids.

This chain uses TRBV19 with TRBJ2-1, with D uncertain. The CDR3 runs to 13 residues. The ends were cut back, 5 bases at V and 3 bases at J, with 8 bases in the middle. Germline V gene lookup returns CDR1 LNHDA and CDR2 SQIVND (reference sequence). CDR3 DNA: TGTGCCAGTAGTCACCGACACTACAATGAGCAGTTCTTC. It translates to CASSHRHYNEQFF.

This clone was recorded a few times. The rearrangement uses TRBV7-2 and TRBJ2-3; TRBD2 agrees at 11 bases. V was clipped by 1 base and J by 2 bases; unmatched bases: 5. The CDR3 consists of 17 residues. Germline V lookup: CDR1 SGHTA, CDR2 FQGNSA. Here the CDR3 reads CASSLGALAGDTDTQYF. CDR3 in DNA: TGTGCCAGCAGCTTAGGGGCACTAGCGGGAGACACAGATACGCAGTATTTT.

The CDR3 protein is CASSLDRRLAKNIQYF. The CDR3 coding sequence is TGTGCCAGCAGCCTAGACAGGAGACTAGCCAAAAACATTCAGTACTTC. The chain uses TRBV7-2 and TRBJ2-4; a possible D gene is TRBD1 (6 bases). Germline loops: CDR1 SGHTA, CDR2 FQGNSA. CDR3 length: 16 residues. V was cut by 5 bases and J by 0 bases, with 14 bases left in between.

This clone came up a few times. The V gene is TRBV28, the J gene TRBJ2-6, with unresolved D. V lost 5 bases, J lost 0 bases, and 5 bases lay in between. Germline V gene data show CDR1 as MDHEN and CDR2 as SYDVKM. CDR3 length: 14 residues. In DNA form, the CDR3 reads TGTGCCAGCAGTGTAAGCTCTGGGGCCAACGTCCTGACTTTC. Encoded protein: CASSVSSGANVLTF.

The V and J genes are TRBV5-4 and TRBJ2-3; D not resolved. Germline V gene lookup returns CDR1 SGHNT and CDR2 YYREEE (reference sequence). The CDR3 consists of 14 residues. Trimming shortened V by 4 bases and J by 5 bases, and 14 bases separated the two germline ends. CDR3 DNA sequence: TGTGCCAGCAGCCCCAGCGTAAGTGAAGATACGCAGTATTTT. Protein product: CASSPSVSEDTQYF. The full variable domain, with the rest looked up from reference TRBV5-4 and TRBJ2-3, is ETGVTQSPTHLIKTRGQQVTLRCSSQSGHNTVSWYQQALGQGPQFIFQYYREEENGRGNFPPRFSGLQFPNYSSELNVNALELDDSALYLCASSPSVSEDTQYFGPGTRLTVL.

The rearrangement joins TRBV2 to TRBJ1-5, with unresolved D. Germline values: CDR1 SNHLY, CDR2 FYNNEI. The length of the CDR3 is 15 residues. Trimming took off 0 bases at V and 8 bases at J, with 14 bases between the two ends. The CDR3 sequence is CASSEARRSREPQHF. CDR3 bases: TGTGCCAGCAGTGAAGCGCGCCGCAGTAGGGAGCCCCAGCATTTT.

The chain uses TRBV4-1 and TRBJ1-5; D is undetermined. CDR3 length: 13 amino acids. CDR1 is MGHRA and CDR2 is YSYEKL in the germline V gene. The V end lost 0 bases, the J end lost 11 bases, and 11 bases lay between the germline ends. Written as DNA, the CDR3 is TGCGCCAGCAGCCAAGAAACACGGTATTCCCAGCATTTT. This translates into CASSQETRYSQHF.

The chain couples TRBV28 to TRBJ2-7; TRBD2 might be the D (6 bases). CDR3 length: 13 residues. Trimming took off 8 bases at V and 3 bases at J, with 14 bases between the two ends. Germline CDR1 reads MDHEN; CDR2 reads SYDVKM. In DNA form, the CDR3 reads TGTGCCAGCGCCCGGGAGATTGTCTACGAGCAGTACTTC. It codes for CASAREIVYEQYF.

The V and J genes are TRBV29-1 and TRBJ2-1; tentative D call: TRBD2 (5 bases). This CDR3 has 15 residues. Between the trimmed V and J ends, which lost 4 bases and 2 bases, there was a span of 15 bases. Per the germline V gene, CDR1 is SQVTM and CDR2 is ANQGSEA. Written as DNA, the CDR3 is TGCAGCGTTGGTATAGCGATTAAGACCTACAATGAGCAGTTCTTC. Its protein product is CSVGIAIKTYNEQFF.

This rearrangement joins TRBV7-2 to TRBJ2-7; D gene unclear. V shed 5 bases and J shed 6 bases, with 23 bases lying between them. This CDR3 is 16 amino acids long. Looked up from germline, CDR1 is SGHTA and CDR2 is FQGNSA. CDR3 region: CASSPVVAVRNSEQYF. Written as DNA, the CDR3 is TGTGCCAGCAGCCCCGTGGTCGCGGTCCGGAACTCCGAGCAGTACTTC.

The V gene is TRBV9, the J gene TRBJ2-3; D perhaps matches TRBD1 (6 bases). The CDR3 is made up of 16 amino acids. CDR1 SGDLS and CDR2 YYNGEE come from the germline V gene. The V and J ends lost 4 bases and 0 bases respectively, with 15 bases between them. For the CDR3, the DNA is TGTGCCAGCAGCATTAGACAGGCCACAAGCACAGATACGCAGTATTTT. It codes for CASSIRQATSTDTQYF.

This clone was counted between two and nine times. The chain joins TRBV12-2 to TRBJ2-2; the table assigns TRBD2, which was not confirmed against the DNA. TRBV12-2 has pseudogene status. The CDR3 runs to 18 residues. The CDR3 loop is CASRFRLSVRENTGELFF. The CDR3 DNA reads TGTGCAAGTCGCTTTCGACTATCGGTTAGGGAGAACACCGGGGAGCTGTTTTTT.

The chain carries TRBV6-6 and TRBJ1-2; D remains ambiguous. The CDR3 runs 14 residues. The germline V and J ends were trimmed by 7 bases and 2 bases, with 14 bases remaining between them. Germline CDR1 reads MNHNY; CDR2 reads SVGAGI (reference sequence). The CDR3, as DNA: TGTGCCAGCACTATCCGGCGCACGAACTATGGCTACACCTTC. Translated, it gives CASTIRRTNYGYTF.

This rearrangement joins TRBV19 to TRBJ2-1; weak D call: TRBD1 (6 bases). Germline CDR1 LNHDA, CDR2 SQIVND (reference sequence). The CDR3 length is 14 residues. V lost 4 bases to trimming and J lost 5 bases, with 12 bases between them. In DNA form, the CDR3 reads TGTGCCAGTAGTACACAGGGTTGGGACAATGAGCAGTTCTTC. This codes for CASSTQGWDNEQFF. The variable domain in full, with the rest retrieved from reference TRBV19 and TRBJ2-1, is DGGITQSPKYLFRKEGQNVTLSCEQNLNHDAMYWYRQDPGQGLRLIYYSQIVNDFQKGDIAEGYSVSREKKESFPLTVTSAQKNPTAFYLCASSTQGWDNEQFFGPGTRLTVL.

This clone has only a few counts. The gene calls are TRBV27 and TRBJ1-2; 7 nucleotides align to TRBD1. The junction had 8 bases not matched to a gene; V was cut back by 5 bases and J by 2 bases. The CDR3 runs to 15 residues. CDR1 and CDR2 (germline): MNHEY, SMNVEV (reference sequence). CDR3 in DNA: TGTGCCAGCAGTACTTACAGGGGTCGGAACTATGGCTACACCTTC. Amino acid sequence: CASSTYRGRNYGYTF.

The rearrangement links TRBV6-6 to TRBJ2-5, with 7 nucleotides matching TRBD1. This CDR3 region has 13 residues. Germline V gene lookup returns CDR1 MNHNY and CDR2 SVGAGI (reference sequence). Unmatched junction bases numbered 1, after V lost 2 bases and J lost 4 bases. This CDR3 reads CASSYRTGETQYF. The DNA of the CDR3 is TGTGCCAGCAGTTACCGGACAGGAGAGACCCAGTACTTC.

The gene calls are TRBV7-9 and TRBJ2-7, with D possibly matching TRBD1 (7 bases). V was cut by 3 bases and J by 3 bases, with 12 bases left in between. Germline CDR1 reads SEHNR; CDR2 reads FQNEAQ (reference sequence). The CDR3 contains 14 residues. In DNA, the CDR3 is TGTGCCAGCAGCTTCAGGGGGGCCGGCTACGAGCAGTACTTC. It encodes CASSFRGAGYEQYF.

The rearrangement joins TRBV5-1 to TRBJ1-1; a possible D gene is TRBD1 (6 bases). Germline assignment: CDR1 SGHRS and CDR2 YFSETQ. The CDR3 runs 15 residues. Deletions cut 0 bases from V and 3 bases from J, with 12 bases between. This CDR3 is CASSLVPGDYTEAFF. In nucleotides, the CDR3 is TGCGCCAGCAGCTTGGTTCCAGGGGACTACACTGAAGCTTTCTTT.

V gene TRBV2 combines with J gene TRBJ1-1; 7 nucleotides match TRBD1. V lost 2 bases to trimming and J lost 4 bases; unmatched junction nucleotides: 7. This CDR3 has 15 amino acids. Germline loops: CDR1 SNHLY, CDR2 FYNNEI. The CDR3 DNA is TGTGCCAGCAGTGAAATAAACAGGGGAGGCACTGAAGCTTTCTTT. This codes for CASSEINRGGTEAFF.

Only a few counts were recorded for this clone. This sequence joins TRBV28 and TRBJ1-4; unclear D gene. The germline gives CDR1 MDHEN, CDR2 SYDVKM. Trimming removed 2 bases at V and 6 bases at J, with 10 bases between. The CDR3 is made up of 14 amino acids. CDR3 in amino acids: CASSLKSFHEKLFF. The CDR3 coding sequence is TGTGCCAGCAGTTTAAAATCATTCCATGAAAAACTGTTTTTT.

The CDR3 reads CASSSGNRGTQYF. DNA for the CDR3: TGTGCCAGCAGTTCCGGCAACAGGGGGACCCAGTACTTC. The V call is TRBV27, the J call TRBJ2-5; TRBD1 agrees at 7 bases. The J segment lost 7 bases and the V segment lost 4 bases, leaving 6 bases of the junction unmatched. Germline CDR1 reads MNHEY; CDR2 reads SMNVEV (reference sequence). The CDR3 consists of 13 residues.

V and J are TRBV7-2 and TRBJ2-1; 16 bases fit TRBD2. Germline loops: CDR1 SGHTA, CDR2 FQGNSA. The CDR3 is 17 amino acids. Trimming at V came to 5 bases and at J to 7 bases, leaving 8 bases not matched to a gene. DNA of the CDR3: TGTGCCAGCAGCGGGGGACTAGCGGGAGGGCCGGGGAATGAGCAGTTCTTC. Translation gives CASSGGLAGGPGNEQFF.